This T cell receptor beta chain emerged from a study of OX40 agonist ivuxolimab in advanced cancers. The wider study: People who had prior anti-PD-1, anti-PD-L1 or anti-CTLA-4 therapy could take part, and less than 50% had some.

This CDR3 has 15 residues. V dropped 1 base and J dropped 4 bases, with 13 bases sitting between them. Germline-derived CDR1 and CDR2 are LNHDA and SQIVND (reference sequence). Blood draws occurred at baseline, cycle 4 day 1, and cycle 7 day 1. The data were produced by immunoSEQ multiplex PCR, yet TCRdb's version contains in-frame clones alone and is incomplete. In the table there are 55,000 or so clones, 88% of which are singletons. Source: CD4+ or CD8+ T cells sorted from blood, taken in a trial of the OX40 agonist ivuxolimab. The receptor was derived from an adult with an advanced solid tumor such as melanoma, head and neck, liver or kidney cancer. The J gene is TRBJ1-1, the V gene TRBV19; D is uncertain. The CDR3 DNA sequence: TGTGCCAGTAGTATAGGGAACAACCGGGGCACTGAAGCTTTCTTT. This sequence encodes CASSIGNNRGTEAFF.